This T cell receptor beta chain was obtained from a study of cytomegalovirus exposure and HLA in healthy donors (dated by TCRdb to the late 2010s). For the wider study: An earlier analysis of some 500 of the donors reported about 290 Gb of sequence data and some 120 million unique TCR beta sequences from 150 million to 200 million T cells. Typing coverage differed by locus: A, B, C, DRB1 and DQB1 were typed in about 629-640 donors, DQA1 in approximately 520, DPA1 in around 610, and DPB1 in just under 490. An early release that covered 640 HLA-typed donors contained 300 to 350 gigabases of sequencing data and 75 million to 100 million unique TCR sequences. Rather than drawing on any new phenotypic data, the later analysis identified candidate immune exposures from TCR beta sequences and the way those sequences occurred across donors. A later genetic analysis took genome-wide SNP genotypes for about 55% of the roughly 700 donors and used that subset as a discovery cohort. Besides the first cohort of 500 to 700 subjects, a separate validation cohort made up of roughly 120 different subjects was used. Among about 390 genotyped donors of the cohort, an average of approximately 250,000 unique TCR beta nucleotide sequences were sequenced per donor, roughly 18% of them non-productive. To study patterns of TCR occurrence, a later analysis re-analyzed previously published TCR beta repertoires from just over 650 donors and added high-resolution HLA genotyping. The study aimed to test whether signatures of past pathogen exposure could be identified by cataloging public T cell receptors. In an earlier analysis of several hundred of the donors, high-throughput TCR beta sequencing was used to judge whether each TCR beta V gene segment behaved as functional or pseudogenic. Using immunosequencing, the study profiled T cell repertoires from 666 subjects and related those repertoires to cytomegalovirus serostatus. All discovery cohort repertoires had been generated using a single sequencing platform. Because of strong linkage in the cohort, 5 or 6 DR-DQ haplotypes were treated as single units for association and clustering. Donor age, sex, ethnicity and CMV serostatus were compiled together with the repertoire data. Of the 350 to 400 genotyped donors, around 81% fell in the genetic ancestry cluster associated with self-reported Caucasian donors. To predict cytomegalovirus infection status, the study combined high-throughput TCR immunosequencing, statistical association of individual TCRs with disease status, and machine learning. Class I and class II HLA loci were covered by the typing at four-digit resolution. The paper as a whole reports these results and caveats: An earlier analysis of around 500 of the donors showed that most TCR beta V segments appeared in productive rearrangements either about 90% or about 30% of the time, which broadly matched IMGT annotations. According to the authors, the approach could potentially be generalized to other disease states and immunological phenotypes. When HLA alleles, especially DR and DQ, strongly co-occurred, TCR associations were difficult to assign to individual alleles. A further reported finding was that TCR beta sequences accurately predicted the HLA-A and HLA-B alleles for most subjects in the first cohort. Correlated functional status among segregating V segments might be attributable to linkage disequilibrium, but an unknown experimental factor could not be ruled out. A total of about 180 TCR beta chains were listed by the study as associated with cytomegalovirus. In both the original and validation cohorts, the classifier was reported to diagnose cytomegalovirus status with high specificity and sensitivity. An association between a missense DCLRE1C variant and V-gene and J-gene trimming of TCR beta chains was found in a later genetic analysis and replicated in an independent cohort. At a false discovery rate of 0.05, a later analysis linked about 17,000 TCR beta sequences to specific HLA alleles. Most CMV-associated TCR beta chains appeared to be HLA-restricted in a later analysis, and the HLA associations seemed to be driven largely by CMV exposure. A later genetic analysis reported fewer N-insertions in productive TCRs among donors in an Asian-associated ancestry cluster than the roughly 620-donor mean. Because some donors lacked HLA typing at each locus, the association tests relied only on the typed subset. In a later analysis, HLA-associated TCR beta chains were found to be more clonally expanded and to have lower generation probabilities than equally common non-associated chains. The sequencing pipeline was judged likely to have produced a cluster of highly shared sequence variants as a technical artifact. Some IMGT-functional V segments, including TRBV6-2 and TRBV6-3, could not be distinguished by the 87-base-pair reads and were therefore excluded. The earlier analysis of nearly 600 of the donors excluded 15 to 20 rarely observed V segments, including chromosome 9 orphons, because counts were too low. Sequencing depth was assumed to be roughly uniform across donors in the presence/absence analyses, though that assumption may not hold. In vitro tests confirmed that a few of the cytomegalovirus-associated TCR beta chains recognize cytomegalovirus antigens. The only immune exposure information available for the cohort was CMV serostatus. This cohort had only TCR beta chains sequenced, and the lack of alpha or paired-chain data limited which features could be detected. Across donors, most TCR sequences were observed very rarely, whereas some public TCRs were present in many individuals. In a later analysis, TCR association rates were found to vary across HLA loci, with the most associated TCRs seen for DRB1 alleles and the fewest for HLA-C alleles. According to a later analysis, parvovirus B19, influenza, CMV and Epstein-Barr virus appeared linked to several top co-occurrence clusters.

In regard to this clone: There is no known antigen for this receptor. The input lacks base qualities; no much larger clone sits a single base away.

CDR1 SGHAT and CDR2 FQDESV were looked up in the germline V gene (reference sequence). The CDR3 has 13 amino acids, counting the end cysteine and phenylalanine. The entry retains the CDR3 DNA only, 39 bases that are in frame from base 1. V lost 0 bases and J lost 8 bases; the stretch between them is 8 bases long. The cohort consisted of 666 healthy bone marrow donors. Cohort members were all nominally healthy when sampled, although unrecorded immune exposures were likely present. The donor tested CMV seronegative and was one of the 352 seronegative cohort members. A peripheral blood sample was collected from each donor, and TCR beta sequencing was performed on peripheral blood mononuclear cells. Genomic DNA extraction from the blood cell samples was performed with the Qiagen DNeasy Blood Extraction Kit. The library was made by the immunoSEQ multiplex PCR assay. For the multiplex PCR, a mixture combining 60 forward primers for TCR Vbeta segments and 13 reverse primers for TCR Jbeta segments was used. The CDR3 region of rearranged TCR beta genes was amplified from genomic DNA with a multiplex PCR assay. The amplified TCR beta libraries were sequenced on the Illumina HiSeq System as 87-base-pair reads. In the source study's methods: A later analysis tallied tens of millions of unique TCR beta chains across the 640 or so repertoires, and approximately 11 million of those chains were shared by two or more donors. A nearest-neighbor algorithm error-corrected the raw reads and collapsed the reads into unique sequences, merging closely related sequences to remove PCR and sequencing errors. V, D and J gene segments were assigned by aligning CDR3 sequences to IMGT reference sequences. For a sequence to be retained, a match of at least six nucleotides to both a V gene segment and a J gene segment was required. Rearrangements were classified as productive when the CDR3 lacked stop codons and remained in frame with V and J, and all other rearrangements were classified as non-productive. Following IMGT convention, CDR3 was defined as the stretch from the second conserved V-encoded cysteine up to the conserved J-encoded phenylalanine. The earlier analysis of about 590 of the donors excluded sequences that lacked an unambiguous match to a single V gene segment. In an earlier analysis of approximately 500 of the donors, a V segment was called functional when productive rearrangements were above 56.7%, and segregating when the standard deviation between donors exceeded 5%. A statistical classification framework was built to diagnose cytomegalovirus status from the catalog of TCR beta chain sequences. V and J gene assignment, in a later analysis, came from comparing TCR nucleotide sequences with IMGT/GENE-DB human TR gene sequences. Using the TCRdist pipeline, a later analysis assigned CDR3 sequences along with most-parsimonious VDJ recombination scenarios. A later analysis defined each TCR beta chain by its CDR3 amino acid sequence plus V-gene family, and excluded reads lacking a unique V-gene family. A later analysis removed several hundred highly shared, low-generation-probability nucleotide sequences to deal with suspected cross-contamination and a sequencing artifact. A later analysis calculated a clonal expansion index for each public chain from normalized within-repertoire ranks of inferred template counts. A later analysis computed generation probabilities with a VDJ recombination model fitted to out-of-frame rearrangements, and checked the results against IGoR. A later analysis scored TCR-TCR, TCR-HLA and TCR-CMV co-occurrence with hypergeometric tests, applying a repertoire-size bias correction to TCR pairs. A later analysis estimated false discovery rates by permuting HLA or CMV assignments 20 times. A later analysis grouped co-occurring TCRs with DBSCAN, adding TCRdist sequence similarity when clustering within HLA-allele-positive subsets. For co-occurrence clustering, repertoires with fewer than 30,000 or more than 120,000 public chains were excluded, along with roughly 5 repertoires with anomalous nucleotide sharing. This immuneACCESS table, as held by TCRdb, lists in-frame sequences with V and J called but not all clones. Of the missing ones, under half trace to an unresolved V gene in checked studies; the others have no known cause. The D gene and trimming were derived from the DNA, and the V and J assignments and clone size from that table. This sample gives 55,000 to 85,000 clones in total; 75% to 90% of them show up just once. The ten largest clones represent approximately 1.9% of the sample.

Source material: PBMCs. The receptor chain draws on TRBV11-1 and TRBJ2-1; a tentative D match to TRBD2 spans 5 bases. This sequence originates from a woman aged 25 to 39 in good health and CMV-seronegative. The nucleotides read TGTGCCAGCAGCTTAGCTCCCGGGGATGAGCAGTTCTTC. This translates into CASSLAPGDEQFF.